Each of the 17 T cell receptor beta chains below was sequenced from the same sample in a study of T cell responses to AZD1222 COVID-19 vaccine. Some clones are missing from TCRdb's copy, which holds only in-frame ones; the method was immunoSEQ multiplex PCR. The sample has roughly 150,000 clones, roughly 90% seen once. Sample: peripheral blood, taken 28 days after the second AZD1222 dose. The origin of the receptors is an adult who received the AZD1222 COVID-19 vaccine.

This chain connects TRBV9 to TRBJ2-7; 11 bases are a match to TRBD1. The CDR3 has 15 residues. Trimming cost V 0 bases and J 6 bases; bases outside gene matches: 5. Germline assignment: CDR1 SGDLS and CDR2 YYNGEE. The CDR3 sequence is CASSVGTGQGAEQYF. The CDR3 bases are TGTGCCAGCAGCGTAGGGACCGGACAGGGGGCCGAGCAGTACTTC.

This chain uses TRBV5-1 with TRBJ2-3, with 7 bases identical to TRBD2. Trimming cost V 1 base and J 1 base; bases outside gene matches: 3. CDR1 SGHRS and CDR2 YFSETQ come from the germline V gene. The CDR3 length is 15 residues. In DNA form, the CDR3 reads TGCGCCAGCAGCTTGACTACTAGCGGCACAGATACGCAGTATTTT. It encodes CASSLTTSGTDTQYF.

The rearrangement uses TRBV6-5 and TRBJ2-5; possibly TRBD1 for D (6 bases). The CDR3 is 14 residues long. The V gene lost 7 bases and the J gene lost 1 base, with 13 bases spanning the gap. Germline V gene lookup returns CDR1 MNHEY and CDR2 SVGAGI. The CDR3: CASKGVGFQETQYF. In DNA form, the CDR3 reads TGTGCCAGCAAGGGGGTAGGGTTCCAAGAGACCCAGTACTTC.

This rearrangement joins TRBV28 to TRBJ2-3; D not resolved. The ends were cut back, 2 bases at V and 12 bases at J, with 18 bases in the middle. The length of the CDR3 is 14 residues. Germline V gene sequence: CDR1 MDHEN, CDR2 SYDVKM. CDR3 protein: CASSLTRRPSIQYF. The DNA of the CDR3 is TGTGCCAGCAGTTTAACCAGGCGCCCCAGCATACAGTATTTT.

The chain has TRBV7-9 and TRBJ2-1, with 8 nucleotides matching TRBD1. Germline lookup yields CDR1 SEHNR and CDR2 FQNEAQ (reference sequence). The V and J ends lost 0 bases and 6 bases, in that order; junction bases with no gene match: 4. The CDR3 spans 15 residues. CDR3 loop: CASSLAGTGTNEQFF. CDR3 nucleotides: TGTGCCAGCAGCTTAGCTGGGACAGGAACCAATGAGCAGTTCTTC.

The chain couples TRBV12-3 or TRBV12-4 to TRBJ1-1; D gene uncertain. The CDR3 covers 13 residues. Trimming pared 0 bases from V and 5 bases from J, leaving 7 bases between. For the CDR3, the DNA is TGTGCCAGCAGTTTAGCAGGAGGGACTGAAGCTTTCTTT. Translation: CASSLAGGTEAFF.

This rearrangement joins TRBV2 to TRBJ2-3; a possible D gene is TRBD2 (5 bases). CDR1 SNHLY and CDR2 FYNNEI come from the germline V gene. The length of the CDR3 is 15 residues. Trimming took off 6 bases at V and 3 bases at J, with 16 bases between the two ends. This CDR3 is CASRTGNNPTDTQYF. Written as DNA, the CDR3 is TGTGCCAGCAGAACGGGGAACAATCCAACAGATACGCAGTATTTT.

V gene TRBV5-1 combines with J gene TRBJ1-2, with 7 bases matching TRBD1. Germline CDR1 reads SGHRS; CDR2 reads YFSETQ. The junction had 13 bases not matched to a gene; V was cut back by 4 bases and J by 7 bases. The CDR3 consists of 15 residues. As DNA, the CDR3 is TGCGCCAGCAGCCTGGAGAGGGGGCAAATGGGTGGCTACACCTTC. It translates to CASSLERGQMGGYTF.

This rearrangement joins TRBV28 to TRBJ2-7; D possibly corresponds to TRBD2 (5 bases). V dropped 6 bases and J dropped 0 bases, with 15 bases sitting between them. The V gene's germline CDR1 is MDHEN and CDR2 SYDVKM. CDR3 length: 15 amino acids. In DNA, the CDR3 is TGTGCCAGCAGGGAGATAGCGATAAGCTCCTACGAGCAGTACTTC. This gives the protein CASREIAISSYEQYF.

The chain is built from TRBV10-3 and TRBJ1-2; D perhaps matches TRBD1 (5 bases). Trimming took off 2 bases at V and 8 bases at J, with 12 bases between the two ends. CDR3 length: 13 residues. Germline values: CDR1 ENHRY, CDR2 SYGVKD. CDR3 sequence: CAISEEQGIGYTF. The CDR3 DNA sequence: TGTGCCATCAGTGAGGAGCAGGGCATAGGCTACACCTTC.

The J gene is TRBJ1-1, the V gene TRBV6-1; D gene uncertain. CDR1 and CDR2 from the germline V gene are MNHNS and SASEGT. V was cut by 3 bases and J by 8 bases, with 7 bases left in between. There are 11 residues in the CDR3. CDR3 DNA sequence: TGTGCCAGCAGTGATCTTACCGAAGCTTTCTTT. Its protein is CASSDLTEAFF.

This rearrangement joins TRBV12-3 or TRBV12-4 to TRBJ1-1; TRBD1 is a possible D gene (5 bases). The CDR3 loop spans 12 amino acids. With 7 bases removed from V and 6 bases from J, the gap between germline ends came to 12 bases. The DNA for the CDR3 is TGTGCCAGCAACGATCAGGGATCTGAAGCTTTCTTT. Its translation is CASNDQGSEAFF.

This sequence joins TRBV6-5 and TRBJ2-6; D unclear. CDR1 is MNHEY, CDR2 SVGAGI, per germline. The germline V and J ends were trimmed by 10 bases and 0 bases, with 10 bases remaining between them. This CDR3 is 14 amino acids long. CDR3 DNA sequence: TGTGCCACCGATAGAGTCTCTGGGGCCAACGTCCTGACTTTC. This translates into CATDRVSGANVLTF.

V gene TRBV19 combines with J gene TRBJ1-1, with D possibly being TRBD1 (5 bases). V was trimmed by 5 bases and J by 4 bases, leaving 17 bases between them. Germline CDR1 and CDR2: LNHDA and SQIVND (reference sequence). The CDR3 consists of 15 residues. CDR3 sequence (DNA): TGTGCCAGTAGTCCTAGCCCGGGGCTGGGCACTGAAGCTTTCTTT. This codes for CASSPSPGLGTEAFF. The full variable domain, rest sourced from reference TRBV19 and TRBJ1-1, is DGGITQSPKYLFRKEGQNVTLSCEQNLNHDAMYWYRQDPGQGLRLIYYSQIVNDFQKGDIAEGYSVSREKKESFPLTVTSAQKNPTAFYLCASSPSPGLGTEAFFGQGTRLTVV.

V and J are TRBV7-9 and TRBJ1-6; D is unclear. Germline lookup yields CDR1 SEHNR and CDR2 FQNEAQ (reference sequence). The CDR3 runs to 14 residues. V was trimmed by 3 bases and J by 7 bases, leaving 10 bases between them. The CDR3 sequence: CASSFTAANSPLHF. The DNA for the CDR3 is TGTGCCAGCAGCTTCACGGCAGCCAATTCACCCCTCCACTTT. Using reference TRBV7-9 and TRBJ1-6 for the parts outside the CDR3, the full variable domain is DTGVSQNPRHKITKRGQNVTFRCDPISEHNRLYWYRQTLGQGPEFLTYFQNEAQLEKSRLLSDRFSAERPKGSFSTLEIQRTEQGDSAMYLCASSFTAANSPLHFGNGTRLTVT.

This chain connects TRBV27 to TRBJ1-4, with D perhaps TRBD1 (5 bases). V was pared by 8 bases and J by 2 bases, with 12 bases between. In germline, CDR1 is MNHEY, CDR2 SMNVEV (reference sequence). The CDR3 covers 14 residues. CDR3 loop: CASARAGTNEKLFF. The CDR3 DNA is TGTGCCAGCGCCCGGGCAGGGACTAATGAAAAACTGTTTTTT.

The V call is TRBV7-9, the J call TRBJ2-3; perhaps TRBD1 as D (5 bases). Germline V gives CDR1 SEHNR, CDR2 FQNEAQ (reference sequence). V lost 4 bases and J lost 5, with 13 bases in between. This CDR3 is built from 14 residues. CDR3 protein: CASSWAGQRDTQYF. The CDR3 coding sequence is TGTGCCAGCAGCTGGGCAGGGCAGAGAGATACGCAGTATTTT.